This paragraph reports one TCR beta chain. This sample is drawn from a study of identical twins. The CDR3 has 16 amino acids. Germline V lookup: CDR1 DFQATT, CDR2 SNEGSKA (reference sequence). Trimming pared 2 bases from V and 2 bases from J, leaving 17 bases between. TCRdb re-called the 5' RACE reads with MiXCR, one entry per CDR3 protein. Of about 690,000 distinct CDR3 sequences listed, about 20% were seen once; the top ten hold roughly 4.3%. These same records also appear under a second study, on T cells expressing NK-cell markers. That study adds: Each TCR beta repertoire originated in sorted T cells that were CD3+CD56+NKG2C+, CD3+CD56+NKG2C- or CD3+CD56-NKG2C+. Restricting sorting to alpha-beta TCR T cells was achieved in several experiments by an anti-gamma-delta TCR antibody.

The receptor's source is a woman in her late teens or twenties in good health. The V and J genes are TRBV20-1 and TRBJ2-3; D is tentatively TRBD1 or TRBD2 (5 bases each). Sequencing was carried out using PBMCs. CDR3 sequence (DNA): TGCAGTGCTAGACACCTCCACCGGGACCCCACAGATACGCAGTATTTT. This codes for CSARHLHRDPTDTQYF.